A selection of T cell receptor beta chains follows, all from one sample in a study of vaccination and CD4 T cells after COVID-19. These receptors are not linked to any known antigen. TCRdb ran MiXCR on the PCR reads and lists one entry per CDR3 protein. The sample has about 13,000 distinct CDR3 sequences, 56% seen once. The sequenced material came from CD4+ T cells from blood, cultured in vitro. The receptors here all came from a human donor who had recovered from COVID-19. The conserved cysteine and the conserved F or W are not part of the CDR3 here. The order of the fields is J gene, V gene, D gene, CDR3 protein. The D gene is left open where the match is weak.

j_call: TRBJ2-1; v_call: TRBV6-5; d_call: TRBD1; cdr3_aa: ASSSGQPLNEQF
j_call: TRBJ2-1; v_call: TRBV20-1; d_call: TRBD2; cdr3_aa: SAIGTTRGEQF
j_call: TRBJ2-3; v_call: TRBV20-1; d_call: NA; cdr3_aa: SARDESSSDTQY
j_call: TRBJ2-5; v_call: TRBV10-3; d_call: NA; cdr3_aa: ATRGTNEGLETQY
j_call: TRBJ1-2; v_call: TRBV2; d_call: NA; cdr3_aa: ASTAERDNYGYT
j_call: TRBJ1-2; v_call: TRBV28; d_call: TRBD1; cdr3_aa: ASKIRGANYGYT
j_call: TRBJ2-2; v_call: TRBV6-4; d_call: NA; cdr3_aa: ASSPHPENTGELF
j_call: TRBJ2-1; v_call: TRBV30; d_call: NA; cdr3_aa: AWNEAVRYNEQF
j_call: TRBJ2-2; v_call: TRBV7-6; d_call: NA; cdr3_aa: ASSQEAPTTGELF
j_call: TRBJ2-5; v_call: TRBV7-3; d_call: TRBD1; cdr3_aa: ASSPTGGFGQETQY
j_call: TRBJ2-5; v_call: TRBV20-1; d_call: NA; cdr3_aa: SANRPAGVGPDETQY
j_call: TRBJ1-2; v_call: TRBV30; d_call: NA; cdr3_aa: AWSHLIVTVNAGYT
j_call: TRBJ2-3; v_call: TRBV11-2; d_call: NA; cdr3_aa: ASSFRGTDTQY
j_call: TRBJ2-4; v_call: TRBV7-2; d_call: NA; cdr3_aa: ASSLARNPNIQY
j_call: TRBJ2-1; v_call: TRBV20-1; d_call: NA; cdr3_aa: SASDGSWDNEQF
j_call: TRBJ1-5; v_call: TRBV10-3; d_call: TRBD1; cdr3_aa: AISESTGTGLGQPQH
j_call: TRBJ1-2; v_call: TRBV20-1; d_call: NA; cdr3_aa: SAGRVNYGYT
j_call: TRBJ1-6; v_call: TRBV12-3/TRBV12-4; d_call: NA; cdr3_aa: ASRGPSSPLH
j_call: TRBJ1-1; v_call: TRBV9; d_call: TRBD1; cdr3_aa: ASSVGQHVTEAF
j_call: TRBJ1-5; v_call: TRBV6-1; d_call: TRBD1; cdr3_aa: ATRPWSAGGPQPQH
j_call: TRBJ2-3; v_call: TRBV27; d_call: NA; cdr3_aa: ASRGVSTDTQY
j_call: TRBJ2-3; v_call: TRBV7-3; d_call: TRBD2; cdr3_aa: ASSLGGFDTQY
j_call: TRBJ1-6; v_call: TRBV30; d_call: NA; cdr3_aa: AWSRGMNSPLH
j_call: TRBJ2-3; v_call: TRBV18; d_call: TRBD1; cdr3_aa: ASSRLQGKADTQY
j_call: TRBJ2-2; v_call: TRBV24-1; d_call: NA; cdr3_aa: ATSEDSGAGELF
j_call: TRBJ1-4; v_call: TRBV6-1; d_call: NA; cdr3_aa: ASSRVWGEKLF
j_call: TRBJ1-1; v_call: TRBV7-9; d_call: NA; cdr3_aa: ASSLGSLTVTEAF
j_call: TRBJ2-3; v_call: TRBV24-1; d_call: NA; cdr3_aa: ATSSGFTDTQY